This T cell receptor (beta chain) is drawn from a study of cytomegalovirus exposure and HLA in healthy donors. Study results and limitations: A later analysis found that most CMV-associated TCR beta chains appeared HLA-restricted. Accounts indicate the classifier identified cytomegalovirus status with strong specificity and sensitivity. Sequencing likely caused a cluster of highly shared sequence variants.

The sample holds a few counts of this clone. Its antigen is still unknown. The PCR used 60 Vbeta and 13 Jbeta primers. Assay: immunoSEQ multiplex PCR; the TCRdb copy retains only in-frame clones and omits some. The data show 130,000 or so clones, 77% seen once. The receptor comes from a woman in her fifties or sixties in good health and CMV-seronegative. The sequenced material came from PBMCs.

In nucleotides, the CDR3 is TGTGCCAGCAATGACTTCCTCTACGAGCAGTACTTC. As protein: CASNDFLYEQYF. The chain uses TRBV2 and TRBJ2-7; D is uncertain. The germline gives CDR1 SNHLY, CDR2 FYNNEI. Trimming removed 7 bases from V and 3 bases from J, with 10 bases in between. The CDR3 runs 12 residues.